This T cell receptor beta chain stems from a study of T cell responses to AZD1222 COVID-19 vaccine. V lost 4 bases and J lost 2, with 15 bases in between. Per germline, CDR1 SGHNT and CDR2 YYREEE (reference sequence). The CDR3 extends over 16 amino acids. Overall study findings and caveats: All repertoire sampling was performed exclusively after the peak T cell response.

Points on this clone: The antigen is not known.

Clones were sequenced by immunoSEQ multiplex PCR, and TCRdb holds only the in-frame ones, with some missing. Of about 180,000 clones detected, just over 85% appear once; the ten largest clones hold around 10%. This TCR came from an adult who received the AZD1222 COVID-19 vaccine. V usage is TRBV5-4 and J usage is TRBJ1-4; D might be TRBD1 (6 bases). The sequenced sample was peripheral blood, obtained 28 days after the second AZD1222 dose. The DNA of the CDR3 is TGTGCCAGCAGCCGCATGGACAGTATGACTAATGAAAAACTGTTTTTT. This sequence encodes CASSRMDSMTNEKLFF.